Sequencing of this T cell receptor beta chain was carried out in a study of blood T cell repertoires in COVID-19 (dated by TCRdb to the early 2020s). Regarding the research as a whole: Collaborator samples came from the United States, Italy and Spain and covered acute and convalescent phases of COVID-19. The prospective study material was composed of cDNA or gDNA derived from T cells, B-cell-depleted T cells, or PBMCs. Deeply sampled blood TCRbeta repertoires from subjects exposed to, actively infected with, or recovered from COVID-19 were included in the dataset. A freely available public database, intended as a resource for researchers studying the immune response to SARS-CoV-2, is where the repertoires were released. The samples were drawn from the first 160 participants of the ongoing ImmuneRACE study and from more than 1,000 subjects provided by 6 global collaborators. Sample metadata almost always included a de-identified subject ID, COVID-19 status, age in years and sex. Where available, HLA class I and class II types were obtained from metadata supplied by the sample provider rather than from assay-based typing.

Measured from the cysteine to the phenylalanine, the CDR3 is 15 residues long. Only the CDR3 DNA stays, 45 bases, in frame from base 1. V loses 0 bases of germline sequence and J loses 2 bases, and the interval between the two ends is 9 bases. Per the germline V gene, SGDLS is the CDR1 and YYNGEE is the CDR2. Overall study outcomes, separate from this receptor: The quantity of clinical and demographic metadata differed by source and by participant and was supplied without curation.

TCRbeta CDR3 regions were amplified from genomic DNA using the immunoSEQ Assay, a bias-controlled multiplex PCR. The source study handled its data this way. Within the assay, amplification of reference gene primers was used to estimate how many nucleated cells each sample contained. Sequence reads were collapsed and filtered to measure the absolute abundance of every unique TCRbeta CDR3 rearrangement. For each sample, productive Simpson clonality was calculated as the square root of Simpson's diversity index over productive rearrangements. TCRdb's version of the immuneACCESS table is confined to in-frame rearrangements and falls short of the full clone set. An unresolved V gene accounts for under half of the shortfall where checked; the remainder is of unknown origin. That table is the source of V, J and clone size, and D and trimming were worked out from the DNA. The sample yields fewer than 400,000 clones; approximately 91% were counted once. The top ten constitute roughly 3.9% of the sample.

Note on this clone: Its target antigen remains unknown. Within one base of it there is no much larger clone, and no base qualities were kept. Other DNA sequences in the sample encode the same CDR3.

Enrolling through a virtual design, the prospective study's participants ranged in age from about 18 to 100 years and lived across more than 20 United States geographic areas. Cohort assignment in the prospective study relied on participant-reported clinical history from a screening survey and a study questionnaire. A participant counted as exposed if, within 2 weeks of entering the study, that participant had been in contact with someone who had a PCR-confirmed or clinician-diagnosed COVID-19 case. Each participant in the prospective study had whole blood, serum and a nasopharyngeal or oropharyngeal swab collected by mobile phlebotomists. Prospective study participants could optionally give additional blood draws and questionnaires over an approximately two-month period. Before DNA extraction, blood samples from the prospective study were shipped at room temperature or frozen.

The chain joins TRBV9 to TRBJ1-5; TRBD1 is perhaps the D gene, given 6 matching bases. The sample comprised PBMCs or T cells enriched from blood (not recorded which). The receptor was isolated from a woman younger than 45 who had been exposed to COVID-19. The DNA sequence is as follows: TGTGCCAGCAGCGTAGGAGGGGGAGGCAATCAGCCCCAGCATTTT. Its coded protein is CASSVGGGGNQPQHF.